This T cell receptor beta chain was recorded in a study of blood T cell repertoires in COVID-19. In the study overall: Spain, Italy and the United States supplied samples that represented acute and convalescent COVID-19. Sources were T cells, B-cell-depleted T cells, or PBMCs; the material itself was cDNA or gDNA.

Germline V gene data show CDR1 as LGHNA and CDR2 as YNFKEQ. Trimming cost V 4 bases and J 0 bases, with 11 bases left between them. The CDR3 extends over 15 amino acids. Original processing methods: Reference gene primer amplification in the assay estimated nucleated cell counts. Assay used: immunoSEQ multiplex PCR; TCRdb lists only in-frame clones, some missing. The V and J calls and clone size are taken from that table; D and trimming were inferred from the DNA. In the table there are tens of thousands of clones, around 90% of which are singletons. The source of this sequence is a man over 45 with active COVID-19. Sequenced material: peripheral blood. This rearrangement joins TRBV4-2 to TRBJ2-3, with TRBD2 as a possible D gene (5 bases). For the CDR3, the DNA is TGTGCCAGCAGCCGGTCGGGGAGTAGCACAGATACGCAGTATTTT. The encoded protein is CASSRSGSSTDTQYF.